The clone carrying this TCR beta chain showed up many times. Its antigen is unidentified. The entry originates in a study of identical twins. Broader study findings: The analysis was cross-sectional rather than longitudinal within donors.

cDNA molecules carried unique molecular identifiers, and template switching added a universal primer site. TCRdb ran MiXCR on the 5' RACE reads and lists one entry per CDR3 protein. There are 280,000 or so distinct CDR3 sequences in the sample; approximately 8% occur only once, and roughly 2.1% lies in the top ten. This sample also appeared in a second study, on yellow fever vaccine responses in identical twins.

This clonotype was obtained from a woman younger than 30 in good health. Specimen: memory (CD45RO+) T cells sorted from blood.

Here the CDR3 DNA reads TGTGCCAGCAGCCAAGATCGGGGGGTTCCCTACAATGAGCAGTTCTTC. This gives the protein CASSQDRGVPYNEQFF. The chain is built from TRBV4-2 and TRBJ2-1, with 7 bases matching TRBD2. From germline, CDR1 is LGHNA and CDR2 YNFKEQ. The trim removed 0 bases at V and 2 bases at J, leaving 4 bases unmatched. The CDR3 covers 16 residues.